The rows below give T cell receptor beta chains drawn from one sample of a study of vaccination effects on CD4 cells after COVID-19. Produced via immunoSEQ multiplex PCR; TCRdb's table is partial and in-frame only. The sample consists of 41,000 or so clones, roughly 76% of them appearing once. Antigen specificity for these receptors is unknown. The material was CD4+ T cells from PBMCs cultured with HCoV-OC43 spike peptides, obtained before COVID-19 vaccination. These receptors were obtained from a human donor who received a COVID-19 vaccine. Each CDR3 is given with its conserved first and last residue. D genes are given only for firm matches. Not every row has a clone size; where given, it reads once, few, many or a size class.

>TRBJ1-1|-|TRBV12-5|-
CASDLGQGQQGAFF
TGTGCTAGTGATTTGGGCCAGGGGCAGCAAGGAGCTTTCTTT
>TRBJ2-5|-|TRBV9|TRBD2
CASSGLAGGQETQYF
TGTGCCAGCAGCGGACTAGCGGGAGGCCAAGAGACCCAGTACTTC
>TRBJ2-1|-|TRBV19|TRBD2
CASTRSGTSYNEQFF
TGTGCCAGTACCCGTAGCGGGACTTCCTACAATGAGCAGTTCTTC
>TRBJ1-5|-|TRBV19|-
CASSITGNQPQHF
TGTGCCAGTAGTATAACCGGCAATCAGCCCCAGCATTTT
>TRBJ2-7|-|TRBV6-6|-
CATAGREGSYEQYF
TGTGCCACTGCGGGCCGGGAAGGGTCCTACGAGCAGTACTTC
>TRBJ2-2|-|TRBV5-1|-
CASSQSFSGELFF
TGCGCCAGCAGCCAAAGTTTTTCCGGGGAGCTGTTTTTT
>TRBJ2-5|-|TRBV5-4|TRBD1
CASSSGQGVGETQYF
TGTGCCAGCAGCTCGGGACAGGGGGTAGGAGAGACCCAGTACTTC
>TRBJ2-5|-|TRBV28|-
CASSLPPETQYF
TGTGCCAGCAGTTTACCCCCAGAGACCCAGTACTTC
>TRBJ2-1|-|TRBV6-5|TRBD2
CASSYPGLGYNEQFF
TGTGCCAGCAGTTACCCGGGACTAGGATACAATGAGCAGTTCTTC
>TRBJ1-2|-|TRBV7-9|TRBD1
CASSPTGVNYGYTF
TGTGCCAGCAGCCCGACAGGGGTGAACTATGGCTACACCTTC
>TRBJ1-1|-|TRBV10-3|-
CAISESAGGTEAFF
TGTGCCATCAGTGAGTCAGCGGGTGGCACTGAAGCTTTCTTT
>TRBJ2-4|-|TRBV27|-
CASRAGGLAKNIQYF
TGTGCCAGCAGAGCCGGGGGCCTAGCCAAAAACATTCAGTACTTC
>TRBJ2-7|-|TRBV13|TRBD2
CASSQTLPRLAGSPYEQYF
TGTGCCAGCAGCCAAACATTGCCACGACTAGCGGGGAGCCCCTACGAGCAGTACTTC
>TRBJ1-5|-|TRBV6-5|-
CASNPRSNQPQHF
TGTGCCAGCAATCCCCGTAGCAATCAGCCCCAGCATTTT
>TRBJ1-6|few|TRBV7-3|-
CASSFEQDNSPLHF
TGTGCCAGCAGCTTCGAACAGGATAATTCACCCCTCCACTTT
>TRBJ2-3|once|TRBV2|-
CASRAHLDTQYF
TGTGCCAGCAGAGCACACTTAGATACGCAGTATTTT
>TRBJ1-4|-|TRBV7-8|TRBD1
CASKGQGATNEKLFF
TGTGCCAGCAAAGGACAGGGCGCAACTAATGAAAAACTGTTTTTT
>TRBJ2-7|-|TRBV7-2|TRBD1
CASSLSQGGDEQYF
TGTGCCAGCAGCTTATCACAGGGGGGTGACGAGCAGTACTTC
>TRBJ1-6|few|TRBV30|-
CAWSLDYGNGDSPLHF
TGTGCCTGGAGTCTCGACTACGGGAACGGTGATTCACCCCTCCACTTT
>TRBJ1-1|-|TRBV4-2|-
CASSQSAGEAEAFF
TGTGCCAGCAGCCAGAGCGCAGGGGAGGCTGAAGCTTTCTTT
>TRBJ1-1|-|TRBV5-4|-
CASSLVQENTEAFF
TGTGCCAGCAGCTTGGTTCAGGAGAACACTGAAGCTTTCTTT
>TRBJ2-5|-|TRBV7-9|TRBD1
CASSRDRGGETQYF
TGTGCCAGCAGCCGGGACAGGGGAGGAGAGACCCAGTACTTC
>TRBJ1-3|-|TRBV18|-
CASSPWTAVSGNTIYF
TGTGCCAGCTCACCATGGACAGCTGTCTCTGGAAACACCATATATTTT
>TRBJ1-1|-|TRBV6-1|-
CASSDPTLPAKLEAFF
TGTGCCAGCAGTGACCCGACCCTCCCGGCAAAGTTGGAAGCTTTCTTT
>TRBJ2-2|-|TRBV18|-
CASSPPSWGGELFF
TGTGCCAGCTCACCTCCTAGCTGGGGCGGGGAGCTGTTTTTT
>TRBJ1-6|-|TRBV6-5|-
CASSSQYNSPLHF
TGTGCCAGCAGTAGCCAGTATAATTCACCCCTCCACTTT
>TRBJ1-1|few|TRBV2|-
CASSRVPNTEAFF
TGTGCCAGCAGTCGGGTCCCCAACACTGAAGCTTTCTTT
>TRBJ1-2|-|TRBV5-1|-
CASSLAQKAYGYTF
TGCGCCAGCAGCTTGGCACAAAAAGCTTATGGCTACACCTTC
>TRBJ2-7|-|TRBV6-5|TRBD1
CASSPTGQGATEQYF
TGTGCCAGCAGTCCCACCGGACAGGGGGCCACCGAGCAGTACTTC
>TRBJ2-7|-|TRBV18|TRBD2
CASSPRSGKTYEQYF
TGTGCCAGCTCCCCCCGAAGCGGGAAGACGTACGAGCAGTACTTC
>TRBJ2-3|-|TRBV7-9|TRBD2
CASSLGLAGADTQYF
TGTGCCAGCAGCCTGGGACTAGCGGGAGCAGATACGCAGTATTTT
>TRBJ2-5|-|TRBV29-1|TRBD1
CSAESGQGRAETQYF
TGCAGCGCTGAATCGGGACAGGGACGGGCAGAGACCCAGTACTTC
>TRBJ2-5|-|TRBV18|TRBD1
CASSGTDRETQYF
TGTGCCAGCTCAGGGACAGATCGAGAGACCCAGTACTTC
>TRBJ1-1|few|TRBV19|TRBD1
CASSRDRGKDEAFF
TGTGCCAGTAGTAGGGACAGGGGGAAGGATGAAGCTTTCTTT
>TRBJ1-3|-|TRBV19|-
CASTTHSGNTIYF
TGTGCCAGTACCACTCACTCTGGAAACACCATATATTTT
>TRBJ1-2|-|TRBV6-2/TRBV6-3|-
CASSYPSNRAGHYGYTF
TGTGCCAGCAGTTACCCGTCTAACCGTGCAGGGCACTATGGCTACACCTTC
>TRBJ2-5|once|TRBV19|-
CASSNPAFVGTPGETQYF
TGTGCCAGTAGTAATCCTGCTTTTGTTGGAACCCCAGGGGAGACCCAGTACTTC
>TRBJ2-5|-|TRBV7-8|TRBD2
CASSKPGLVLQETQYF
TGTGCCAGCAGCAAACCGGGACTAGTTCTGCAGGAGACCCAGTACTTC
>TRBJ2-1|-|TRBV19|-
CASRQDRNNEQFF
TGTGCCAGTAGACAGGACCGAAACAATGAGCAGTTCTTC